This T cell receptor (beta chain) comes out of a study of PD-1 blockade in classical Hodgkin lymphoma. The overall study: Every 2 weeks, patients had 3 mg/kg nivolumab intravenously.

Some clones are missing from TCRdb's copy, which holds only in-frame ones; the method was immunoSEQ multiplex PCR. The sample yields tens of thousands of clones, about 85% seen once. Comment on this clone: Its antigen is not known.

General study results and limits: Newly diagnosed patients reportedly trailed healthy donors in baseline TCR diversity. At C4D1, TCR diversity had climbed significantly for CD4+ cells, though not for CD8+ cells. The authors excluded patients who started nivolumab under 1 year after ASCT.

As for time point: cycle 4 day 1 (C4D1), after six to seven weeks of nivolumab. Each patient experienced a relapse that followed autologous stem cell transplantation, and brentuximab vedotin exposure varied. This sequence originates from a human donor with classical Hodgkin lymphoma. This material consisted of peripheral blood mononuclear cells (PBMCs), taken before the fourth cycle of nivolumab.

CDR3 residues: CASRLMVANTGELFF. The CDR3 nucleotides are TGTGCCAGCAGATTAATGGTGGCAAACACCGGGGAGCTGTTTTTT. This chain joins TRBV7-8 and TRBJ2-2; D gene uncertain. From germline, CDR1 is SGHVS and CDR2 FQNEAQ. V lost 6 bases and J 2 bases, leaving 13 bases between the germline ends. The CDR3 has 15 amino acids. The full variable domain, completed using reference TRBV7-8 and TRBJ2-2, is GAGVSQSPRYKVAKRGQDVALRCDPISGHVSLFWYQQALGQGPEFLTYFQNEAQLDKSGLPSDRFFAERPEGSVSTLKIQRTQQEDSAVYLCASRLMVANTGELFFGEGSRLTVL.